This TCR beta chain was documented in a study of post-analysis software for immune sequencing data. Researchers reported that TCR beta cDNA libraries carried unique molecular identifiers. The authors obtained roughly 0.5 million cDNA molecules from roughly 1.1 to 9.2 million T cells. One entry per CDR3 protein, called by TCRdb with MiXCR from the PCR reads. Of fewer than 850,000 distinct CDR3 sequences in the sample, about 27% were seen once. CDR3 length: 15 amino acids. The ends were cut back, 6 bases at V and 0 bases at J, with 12 bases in the middle. Study-wide findings and caveats: With TRBV5-6, TRBV5-1 and TRBV20-1 included, 4 to 6 TRBV segments were more frequent in patients than in controls. For normalized Chao1 diversity, multiple sclerosis patients scored significantly lower than controls did.

A few counts support this clonotype. Its antigen is not identified. The sample was blood. The receptor's source is a girl aged 5-17 years with multiple sclerosis. The chain joins TRBV12-3 or TRBV12-4 to TRBJ1-5; D is unresolved. Here the CDR3 reads CASSSDGRSNQPQHF. The CDR3 region has the DNA TGTGCCAGCAGCTCCGACGGCCGTAGCAATCAGCCCCAGCATTTT.